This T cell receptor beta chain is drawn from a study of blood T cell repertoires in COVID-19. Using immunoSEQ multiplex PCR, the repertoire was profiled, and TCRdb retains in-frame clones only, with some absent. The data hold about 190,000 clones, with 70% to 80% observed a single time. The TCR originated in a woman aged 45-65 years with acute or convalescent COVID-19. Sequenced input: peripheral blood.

In DNA form, the CDR3 reads TGTGCCAGCAGTTTCTCCGGGGGACTAGCGGGAGTTGGGGGAGCAGAGACCCAGTACTTC. Protein product: CASSFSGGLAGVGGAETQYF. This chain connects TRBV28 to TRBJ2-5, with 14 positions matching TRBD2. Germline assignment: CDR1 MDHEN and CDR2 SYDVKM. The CDR3 extends over 20 amino acids. Trimming took 3 bases from V and 4 from J; bases not matched to a gene: 16.